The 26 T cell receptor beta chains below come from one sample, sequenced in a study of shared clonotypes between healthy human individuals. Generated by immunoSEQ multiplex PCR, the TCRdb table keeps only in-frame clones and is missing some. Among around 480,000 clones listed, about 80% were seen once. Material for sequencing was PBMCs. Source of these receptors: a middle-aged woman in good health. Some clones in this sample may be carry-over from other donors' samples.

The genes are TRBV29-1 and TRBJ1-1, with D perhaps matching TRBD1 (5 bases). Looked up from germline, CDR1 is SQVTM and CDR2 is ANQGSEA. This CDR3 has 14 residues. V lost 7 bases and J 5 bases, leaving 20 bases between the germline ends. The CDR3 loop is CSAKQGAGDTEAFF. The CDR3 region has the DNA TGCAGCGCTAAACAAGGGGCTGGGGATACTGAAGCTTTCTTT.

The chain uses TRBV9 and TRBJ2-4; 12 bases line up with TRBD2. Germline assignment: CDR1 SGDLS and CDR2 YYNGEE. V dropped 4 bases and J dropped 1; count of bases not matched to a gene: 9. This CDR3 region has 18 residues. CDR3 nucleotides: TGTGCCAGCAGCACCGGACTAGCGGGAATTGGGGCCAAAAACATTCAGTACTTC. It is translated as CASSTGLAGIGAKNIQYF.

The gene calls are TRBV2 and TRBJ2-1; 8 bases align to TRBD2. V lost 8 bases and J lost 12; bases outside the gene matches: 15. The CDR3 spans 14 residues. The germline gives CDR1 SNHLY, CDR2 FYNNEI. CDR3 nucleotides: TGTGCCAGCGATACCGGGACTAGTGGAGTCGGGCAGTTCTTC. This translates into CASDTGTSGVGQFF.

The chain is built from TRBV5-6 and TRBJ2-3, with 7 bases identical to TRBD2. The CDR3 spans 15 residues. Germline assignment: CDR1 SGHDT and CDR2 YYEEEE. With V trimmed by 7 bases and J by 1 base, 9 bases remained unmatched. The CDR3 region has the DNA TGTGCCAGCGCTAAACGGGGGGTAGGCACAGATACGCAGTATTTT. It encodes CASAKRGVGTDTQYF.

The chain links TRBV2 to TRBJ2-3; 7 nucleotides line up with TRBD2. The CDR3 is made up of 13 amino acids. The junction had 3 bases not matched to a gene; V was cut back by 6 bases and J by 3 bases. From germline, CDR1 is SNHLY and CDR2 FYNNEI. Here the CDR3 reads CASRGGVTDTQYF. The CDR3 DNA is TGTGCCAGCAGGGGAGGGGTTACAGATACGCAGTATTTT.

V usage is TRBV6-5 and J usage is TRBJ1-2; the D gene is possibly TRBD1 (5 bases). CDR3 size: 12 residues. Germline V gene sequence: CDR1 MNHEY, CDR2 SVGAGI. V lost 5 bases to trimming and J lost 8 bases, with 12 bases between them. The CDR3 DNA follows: TGTGCCAGCAGTACCGGGGGTAGCGGCTACACCTTC. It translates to CASSTGGSGYTF.

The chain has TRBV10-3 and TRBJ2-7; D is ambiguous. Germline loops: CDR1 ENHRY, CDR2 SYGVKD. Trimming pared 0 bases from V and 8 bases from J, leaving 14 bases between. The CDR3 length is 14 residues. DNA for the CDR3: TGTGCCATCAGTGAGTCGGATCTGGCAAGGAAGCAGTACTTC. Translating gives CAISESDLARKQYF.

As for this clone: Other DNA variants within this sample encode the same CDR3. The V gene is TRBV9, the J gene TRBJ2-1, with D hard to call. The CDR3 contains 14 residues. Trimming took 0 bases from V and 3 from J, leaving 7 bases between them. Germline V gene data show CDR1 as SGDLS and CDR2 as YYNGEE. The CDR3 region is CASSVGSGYNEQFF. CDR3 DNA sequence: TGTGCCAGCAGCGTAGGTTCTGGCTACAATGAGCAGTTCTTC.

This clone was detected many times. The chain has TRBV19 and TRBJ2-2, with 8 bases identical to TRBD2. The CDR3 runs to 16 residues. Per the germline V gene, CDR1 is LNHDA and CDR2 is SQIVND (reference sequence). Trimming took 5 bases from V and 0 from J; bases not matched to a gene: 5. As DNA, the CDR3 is TGTGCCAGTAGTGCAACTAGCGGATCGAACACCGGGGAGCTGTTTTTT. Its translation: CASSATSGSNTGELFF. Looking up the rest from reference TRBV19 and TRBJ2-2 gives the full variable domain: DGGITQSPKYLFRKEGQNVTLSCEQNLNHDAMYWYRQDPGQGLRLIYYSQIVNDFQKGDIAEGYSVSREKKESFPLTVTSAQKNPTAFYLCASSATSGSNTGELFFGEGSRLTVL.

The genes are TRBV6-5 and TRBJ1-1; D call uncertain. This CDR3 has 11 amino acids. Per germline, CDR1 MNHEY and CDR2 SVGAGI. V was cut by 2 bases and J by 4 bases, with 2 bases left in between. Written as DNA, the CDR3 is TGTGCCAGCAGTTACGCCACTGAAGCTTTCTTT. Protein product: CASSYATEAFF.

The CDR3, as DNA: TGTGCCAGCAGCCGAATTCTCCAGGCACTGCAAGATTATGGCTACACCTTC. Its translation: CASSRILQALQDYGYTF. The V and J genes are TRBV7-9 and TRBJ1-2; D gene unclear. There are 17 residues in the CDR3. From germline, CDR1 is SEHNR and CDR2 FQNEAQ (reference sequence). Trimming pared 5 bases from V and 5 bases from J, leaving 24 bases between.

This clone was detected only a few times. In DNA form, the CDR3 reads TGTGCCAGCTCAGGGAGGAGGGCAAACACTGAAGCTTTCTTT. Protein: CASSGRRANTEAFF. This chain links TRBV18 with TRBJ1-1; D unclear. Between the trimmed V and J ends, which lost 5 bases and 2 bases, there was a span of 12 bases. This CDR3 has 14 residues. Germline CDR1 reads KGHSH; CDR2 reads LQKENI.

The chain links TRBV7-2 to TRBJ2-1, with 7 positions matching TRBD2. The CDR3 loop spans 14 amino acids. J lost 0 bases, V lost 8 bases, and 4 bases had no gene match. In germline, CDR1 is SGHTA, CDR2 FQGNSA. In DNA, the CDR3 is TGTGCCAGCGGAACTAGCGACTCCTACAATGAGCAGTTCTTC. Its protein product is CASGTSDSYNEQFF. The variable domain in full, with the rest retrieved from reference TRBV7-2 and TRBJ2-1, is GAGVSQSPSNKVTEKGKDVELRCDPISGHTALYWYRQSLGQGLEFLIYFQGNSAPDKSGLPSDRFSAERTGGSVSTLTIQRTQQEDSAVYLCASGTSDSYNEQFFGPGTRLTVL.

The CDR3 DNA follows: TGCGCCAGCAGCTTGAGGAGCGGGCAAGAGACCCAGTACTTC. Translated: CASSLRSGQETQYF. The gene calls are TRBV5-1 and TRBJ2-5; possibly TRBD2 for D (6 bases). V was clipped by 1 base and J by 2 bases, with 9 bases between them. The CDR3 sequence is 14 residues long. Germline V CDR1 and CDR2: SGHRS, YFSETQ.

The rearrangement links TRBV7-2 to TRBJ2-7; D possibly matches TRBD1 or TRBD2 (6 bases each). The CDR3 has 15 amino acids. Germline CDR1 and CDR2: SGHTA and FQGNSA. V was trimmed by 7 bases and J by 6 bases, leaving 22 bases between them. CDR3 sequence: CASTLGGLARGEQYF. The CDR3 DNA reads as TGTGCCAGCACTCTAGGGGGGCTAGCGCGGGGCGAGCAGTACTTC.

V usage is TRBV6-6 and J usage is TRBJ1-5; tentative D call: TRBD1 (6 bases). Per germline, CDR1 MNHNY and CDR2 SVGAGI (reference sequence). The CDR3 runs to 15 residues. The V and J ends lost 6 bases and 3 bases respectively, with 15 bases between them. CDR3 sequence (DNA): TGTGCCAGCAGCCCCGACAGGAGGTACAATCAGCCCCAGCATTTT. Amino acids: CASSPDRRYNQPQHF.

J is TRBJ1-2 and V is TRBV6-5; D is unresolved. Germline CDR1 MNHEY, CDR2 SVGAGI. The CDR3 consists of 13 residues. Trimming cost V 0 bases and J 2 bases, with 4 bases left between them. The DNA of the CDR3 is TGTGCCAGCAGTTACTCACAAAACTATGGCTACACCTTC. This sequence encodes CASSYSQNYGYTF.

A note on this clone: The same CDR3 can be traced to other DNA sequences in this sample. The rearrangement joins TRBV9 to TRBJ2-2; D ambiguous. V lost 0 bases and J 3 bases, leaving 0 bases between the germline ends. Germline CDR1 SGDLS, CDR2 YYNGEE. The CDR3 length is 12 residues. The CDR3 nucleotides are TGTGCCAGCAGCGTAGACACCGGGGAGCTGTTTTTT. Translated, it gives CASSVDTGELFF.

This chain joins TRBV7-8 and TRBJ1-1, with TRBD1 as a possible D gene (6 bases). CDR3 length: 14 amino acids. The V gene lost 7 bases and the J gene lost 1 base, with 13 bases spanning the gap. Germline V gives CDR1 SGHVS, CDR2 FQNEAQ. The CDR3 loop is CASKNDRTNTEAFF. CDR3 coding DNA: TGTGCCAGCAAAAACGACAGGACGAACACTGAAGCTTTCTTT. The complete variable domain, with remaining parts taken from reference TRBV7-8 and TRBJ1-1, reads GAGVSQSPRYKVAKRGQDVALRCDPISGHVSLFWYQQALGQGPEFLTYFQNEAQLDKSGLPSDRFFAERPEGSVSTLKIQRTQQEDSAVYLCASKNDRTNTEAFFGQGTRLTVV.

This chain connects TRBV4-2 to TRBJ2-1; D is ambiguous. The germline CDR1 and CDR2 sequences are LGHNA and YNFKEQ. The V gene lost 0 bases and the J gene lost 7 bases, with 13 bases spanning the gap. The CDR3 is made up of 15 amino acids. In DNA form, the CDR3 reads TGTGCCAGCAGCCAAGATCAGGCGATTGGAAATGAGCAGTTCTTC. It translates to CASSQDQAIGNEQFF.

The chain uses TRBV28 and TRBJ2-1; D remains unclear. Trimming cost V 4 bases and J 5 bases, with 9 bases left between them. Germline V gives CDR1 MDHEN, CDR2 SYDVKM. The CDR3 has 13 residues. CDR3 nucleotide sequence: TGTGCCAGCAGTTCGACGGGCCACAATGAGCAGTTCTTC. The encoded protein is CASSSTGHNEQFF.

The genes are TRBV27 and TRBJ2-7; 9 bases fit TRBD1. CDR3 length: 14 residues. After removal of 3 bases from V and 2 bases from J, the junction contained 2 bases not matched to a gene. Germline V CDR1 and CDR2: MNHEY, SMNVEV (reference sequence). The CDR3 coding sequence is TGTGCCAGCAGTTTTTGGGACAGGGCCTACGAGCAGTACTTC. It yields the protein CASSFWDRAYEQYF.

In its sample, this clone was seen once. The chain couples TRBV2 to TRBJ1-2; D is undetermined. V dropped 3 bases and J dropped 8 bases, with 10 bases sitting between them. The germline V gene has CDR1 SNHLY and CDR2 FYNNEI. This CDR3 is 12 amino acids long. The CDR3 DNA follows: TGTGCCAGCAGTGATGAGGAGACAGGCTACACCTTC. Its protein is CASSDEETGYTF.

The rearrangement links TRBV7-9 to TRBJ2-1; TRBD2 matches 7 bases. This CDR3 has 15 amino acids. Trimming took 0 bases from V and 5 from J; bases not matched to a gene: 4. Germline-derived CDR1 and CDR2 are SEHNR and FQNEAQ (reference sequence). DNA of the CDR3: TGTGCCAGCAGCTTAGCCCAAGCGGGGCACAATGAGCAGTTCTTC. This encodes CASSLAQAGHNEQFF.

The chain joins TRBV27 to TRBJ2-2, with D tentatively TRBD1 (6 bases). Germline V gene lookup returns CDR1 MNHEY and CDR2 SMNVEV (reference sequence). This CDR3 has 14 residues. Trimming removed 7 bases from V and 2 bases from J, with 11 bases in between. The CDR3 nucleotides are TGTGCCAGCAACAAACAGGGAAACACCGGGGAGCTGTTTTTT. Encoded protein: CASNKQGNTGELFF.

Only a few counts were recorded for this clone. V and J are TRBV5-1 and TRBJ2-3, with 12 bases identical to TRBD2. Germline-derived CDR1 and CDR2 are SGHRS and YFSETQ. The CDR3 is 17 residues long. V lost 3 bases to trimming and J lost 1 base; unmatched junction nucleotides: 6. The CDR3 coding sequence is TGCGCCAGCAGCTCCTGGACTAGCGGGATGGGCACAGATACGCAGTATTTT. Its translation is CASSSWTSGMGTDTQYF.